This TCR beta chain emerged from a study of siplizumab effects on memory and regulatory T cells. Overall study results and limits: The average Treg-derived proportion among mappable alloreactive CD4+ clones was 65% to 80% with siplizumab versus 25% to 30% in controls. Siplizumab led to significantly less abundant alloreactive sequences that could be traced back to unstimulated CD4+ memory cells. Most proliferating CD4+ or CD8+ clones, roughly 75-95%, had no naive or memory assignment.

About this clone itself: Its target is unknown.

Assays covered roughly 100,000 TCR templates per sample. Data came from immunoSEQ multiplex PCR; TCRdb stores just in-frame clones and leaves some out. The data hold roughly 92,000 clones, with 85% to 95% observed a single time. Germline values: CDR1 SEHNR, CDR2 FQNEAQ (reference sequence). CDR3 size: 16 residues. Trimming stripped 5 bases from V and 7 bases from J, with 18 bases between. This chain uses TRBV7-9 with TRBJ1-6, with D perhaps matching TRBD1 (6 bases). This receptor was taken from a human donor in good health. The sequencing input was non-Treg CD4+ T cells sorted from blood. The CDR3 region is CASSPPRGQLNSPLHF. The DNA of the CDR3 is TGTGCCAGCAGCCCCCCGCGAGGACAGCTGAATTCACCCCTCCACTTT.